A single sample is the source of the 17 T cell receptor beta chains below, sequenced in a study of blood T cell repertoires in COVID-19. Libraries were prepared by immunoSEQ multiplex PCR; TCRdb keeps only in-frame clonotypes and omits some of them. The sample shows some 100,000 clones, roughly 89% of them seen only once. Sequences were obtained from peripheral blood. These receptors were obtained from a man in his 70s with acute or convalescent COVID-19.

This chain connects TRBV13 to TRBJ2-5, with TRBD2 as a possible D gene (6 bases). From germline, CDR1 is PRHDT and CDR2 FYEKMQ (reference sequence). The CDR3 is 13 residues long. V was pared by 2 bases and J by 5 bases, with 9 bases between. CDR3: CASSLPGVETQYF. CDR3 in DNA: TGTGCCAGCAGCTTACCGGGGGTGGAGACCCAGTACTTC.

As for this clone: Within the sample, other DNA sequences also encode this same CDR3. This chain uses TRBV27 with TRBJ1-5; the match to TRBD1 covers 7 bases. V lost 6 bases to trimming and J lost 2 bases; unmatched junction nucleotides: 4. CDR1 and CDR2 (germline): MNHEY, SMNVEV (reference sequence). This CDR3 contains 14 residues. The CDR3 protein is CASRQGVGNQPQHF. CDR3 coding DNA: TGTGCCAGCAGGCAGGGGGTAGGCAATCAGCCCCAGCATTTT.

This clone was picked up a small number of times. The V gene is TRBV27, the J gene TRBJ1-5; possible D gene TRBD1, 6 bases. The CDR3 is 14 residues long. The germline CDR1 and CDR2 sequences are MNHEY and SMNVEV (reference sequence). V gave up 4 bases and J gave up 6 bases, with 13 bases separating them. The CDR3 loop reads CASSSGQRGQPQHF. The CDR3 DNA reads TGTGCCAGCAGTTCTGGACAGAGGGGTCAGCCCCAGCATTTT.

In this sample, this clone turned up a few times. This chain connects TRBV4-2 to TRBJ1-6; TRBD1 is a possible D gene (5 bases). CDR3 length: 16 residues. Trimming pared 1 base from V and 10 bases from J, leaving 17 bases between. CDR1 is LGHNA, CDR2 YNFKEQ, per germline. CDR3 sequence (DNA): TGTGCCAGCAGCCAAGCCCCTACTACGGGGGTCTCACCCCTCCACTTT. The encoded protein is CASSQAPTTGVSPLHF.

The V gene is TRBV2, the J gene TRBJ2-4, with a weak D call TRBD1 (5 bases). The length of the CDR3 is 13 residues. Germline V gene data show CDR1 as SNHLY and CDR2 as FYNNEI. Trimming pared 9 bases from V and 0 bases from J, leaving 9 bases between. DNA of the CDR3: TGTGCCAGACAGGACCTAGCCAAAAACATTCAGTACTTC. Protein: CARQDLAKNIQYF.

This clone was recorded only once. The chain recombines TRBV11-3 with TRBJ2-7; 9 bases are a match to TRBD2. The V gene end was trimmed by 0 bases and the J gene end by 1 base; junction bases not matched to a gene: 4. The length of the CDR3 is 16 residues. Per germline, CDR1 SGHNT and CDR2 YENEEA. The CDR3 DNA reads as TGTGCCAGCAGCTTAGACGGCGGGAGGGTGTCCTACGAGCAGTACTTC. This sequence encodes CASSLDGGRVSYEQYF.

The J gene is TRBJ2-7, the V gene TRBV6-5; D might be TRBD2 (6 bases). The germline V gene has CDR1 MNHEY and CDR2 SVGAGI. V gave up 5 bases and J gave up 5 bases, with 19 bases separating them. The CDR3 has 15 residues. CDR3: CASSPRRGATDEQYF. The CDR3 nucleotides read TGTGCCAGCAGTCCCCGGAGGGGAGCTACGGACGAGCAGTACTTC.

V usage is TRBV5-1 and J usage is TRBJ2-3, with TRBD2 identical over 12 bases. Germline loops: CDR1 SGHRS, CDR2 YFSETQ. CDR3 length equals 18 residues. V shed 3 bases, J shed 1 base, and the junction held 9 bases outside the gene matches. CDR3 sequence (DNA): TGCGCCAGCAGCTCGCGGCCTAGCGGGGGGGTCCGCACAGATACGCAGTATTTT. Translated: CASSSRPSGGVRTDTQYF.

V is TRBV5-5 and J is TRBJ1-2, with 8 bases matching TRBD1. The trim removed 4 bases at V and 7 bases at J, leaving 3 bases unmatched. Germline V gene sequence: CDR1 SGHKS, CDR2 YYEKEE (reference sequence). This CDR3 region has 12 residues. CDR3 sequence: CASSKTGGGYTF. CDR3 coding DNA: TGTGCCAGCAGCAAAACAGGGGGTGGCTACACCTTC.

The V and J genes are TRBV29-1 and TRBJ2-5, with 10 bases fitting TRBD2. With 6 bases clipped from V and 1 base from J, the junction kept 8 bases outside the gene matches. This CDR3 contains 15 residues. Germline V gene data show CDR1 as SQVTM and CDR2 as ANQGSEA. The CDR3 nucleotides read TGCAGCGTCAATAAGCGGGGGGGCGTCCAAGAGACCCAGTACTTC. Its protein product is CSVNKRGGVQETQYF.

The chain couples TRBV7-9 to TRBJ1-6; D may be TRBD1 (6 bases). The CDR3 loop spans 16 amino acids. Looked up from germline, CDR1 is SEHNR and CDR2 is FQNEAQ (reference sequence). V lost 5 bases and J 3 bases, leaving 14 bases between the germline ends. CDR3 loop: CASSQGSGFYNSPLHF. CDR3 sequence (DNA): TGTGCCAGCAGCCAGGGGTCAGGGTTCTATAATTCACCCCTCCACTTT.

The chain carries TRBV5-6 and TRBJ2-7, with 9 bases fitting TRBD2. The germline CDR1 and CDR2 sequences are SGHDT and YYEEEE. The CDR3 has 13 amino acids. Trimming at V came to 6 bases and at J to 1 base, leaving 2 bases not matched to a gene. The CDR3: CASTSGGSYEQYF. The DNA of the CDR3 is TGTGCCAGCACGAGCGGGGGGTCCTACGAGCAGTACTTC.

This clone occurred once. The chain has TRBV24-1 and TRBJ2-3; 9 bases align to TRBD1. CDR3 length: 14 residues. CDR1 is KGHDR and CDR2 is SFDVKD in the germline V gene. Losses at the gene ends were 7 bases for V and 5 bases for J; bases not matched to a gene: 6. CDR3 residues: CATRGQGSLDTQYF. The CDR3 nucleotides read TGTGCCACCAGGGGACAGGGATCTTTAGATACGCAGTATTTT.

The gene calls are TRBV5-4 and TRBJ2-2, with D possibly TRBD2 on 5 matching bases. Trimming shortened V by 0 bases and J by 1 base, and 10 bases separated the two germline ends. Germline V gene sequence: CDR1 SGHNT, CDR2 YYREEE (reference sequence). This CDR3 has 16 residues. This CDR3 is CASSLVSGLNTGELFF. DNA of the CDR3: TGTGCCAGCAGCTTGGTGTCGGGATTGAACACCGGGGAGCTGTTTTTT.

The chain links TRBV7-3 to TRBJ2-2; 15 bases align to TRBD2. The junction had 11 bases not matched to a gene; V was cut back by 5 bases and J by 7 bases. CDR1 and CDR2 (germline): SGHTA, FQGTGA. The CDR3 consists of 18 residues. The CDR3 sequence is CASSPGLAGGPASGELFF. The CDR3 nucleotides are TGTGCCAGCAGCCCTGGACTAGCGGGAGGGCCAGCTAGCGGGGAGCTGTTTTTT.

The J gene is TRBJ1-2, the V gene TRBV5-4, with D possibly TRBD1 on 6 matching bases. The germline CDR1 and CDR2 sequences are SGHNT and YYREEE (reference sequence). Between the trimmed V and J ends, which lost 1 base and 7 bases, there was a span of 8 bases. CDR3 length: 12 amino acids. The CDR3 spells CASSLPRGGYTF. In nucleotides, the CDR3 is TGTGCCAGCAGCTTGCCCAGGGGTGGCTACACCTTC.

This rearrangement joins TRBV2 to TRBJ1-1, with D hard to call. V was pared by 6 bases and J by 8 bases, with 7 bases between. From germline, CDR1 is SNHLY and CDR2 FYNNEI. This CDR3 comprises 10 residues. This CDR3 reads CASSSEEAFF. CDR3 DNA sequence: TGTGCCAGCAGCTCGGAGGAAGCTTTCTTT.